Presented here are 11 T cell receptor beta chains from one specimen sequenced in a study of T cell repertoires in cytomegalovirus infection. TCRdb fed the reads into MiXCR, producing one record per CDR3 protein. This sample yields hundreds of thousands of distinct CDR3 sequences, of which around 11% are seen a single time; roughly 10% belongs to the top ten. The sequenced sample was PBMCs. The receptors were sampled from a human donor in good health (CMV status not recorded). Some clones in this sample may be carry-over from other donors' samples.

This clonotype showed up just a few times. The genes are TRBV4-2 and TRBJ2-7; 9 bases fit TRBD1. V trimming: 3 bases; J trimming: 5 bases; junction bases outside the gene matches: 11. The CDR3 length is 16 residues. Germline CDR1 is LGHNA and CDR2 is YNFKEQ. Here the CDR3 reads CASSQGPGQGVNEQYF. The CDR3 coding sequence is TGTGCCAGCAGCCAGGGCCCGGGACAGGGTGTCAACGAGCAGTACTTC.

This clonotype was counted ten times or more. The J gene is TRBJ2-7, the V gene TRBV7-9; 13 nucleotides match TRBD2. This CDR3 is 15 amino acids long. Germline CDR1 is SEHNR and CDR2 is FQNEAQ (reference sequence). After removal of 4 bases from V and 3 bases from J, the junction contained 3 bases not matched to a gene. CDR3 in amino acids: CASSYTSGRDYEQYF. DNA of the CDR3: TGTGCCAGCAGCTATACTAGCGGGAGGGACTACGAGCAGTACTTC.

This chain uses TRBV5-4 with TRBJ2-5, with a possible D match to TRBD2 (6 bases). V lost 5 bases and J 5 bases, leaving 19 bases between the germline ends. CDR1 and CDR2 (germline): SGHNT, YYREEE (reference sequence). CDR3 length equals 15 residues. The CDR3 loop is CASRLLPEGWETQYF. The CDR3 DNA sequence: TGTGCCAGCAGGCTCCTCCCGGAGGGCTGGGAGACCCAGTACTTC.

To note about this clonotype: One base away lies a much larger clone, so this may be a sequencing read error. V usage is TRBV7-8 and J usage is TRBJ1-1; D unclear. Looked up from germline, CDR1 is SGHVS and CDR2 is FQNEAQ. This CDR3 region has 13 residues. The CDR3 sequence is CASSVALSAEAFF. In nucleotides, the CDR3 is TGTGCCAGCAGCGTAGCGTTATCCGCTGAAGCTTTCTTT.

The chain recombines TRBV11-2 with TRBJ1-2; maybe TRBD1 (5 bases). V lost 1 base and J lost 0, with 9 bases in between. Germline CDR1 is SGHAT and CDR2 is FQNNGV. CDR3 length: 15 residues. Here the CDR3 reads CASSLVRTTNYGYTF. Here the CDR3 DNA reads TGTGCCAGCAGCTTAGTGAGGACAACTAACTATGGCTACACCTTC.

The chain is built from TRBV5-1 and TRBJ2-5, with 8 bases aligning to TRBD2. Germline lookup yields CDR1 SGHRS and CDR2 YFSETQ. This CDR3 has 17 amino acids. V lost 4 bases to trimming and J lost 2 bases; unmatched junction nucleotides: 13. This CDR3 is CASSPRPILADQETQYF. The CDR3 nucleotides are TGCGCCAGCAGCCCTCGCCCAATACTAGCGGATCAAGAGACCCAGTACTTC.

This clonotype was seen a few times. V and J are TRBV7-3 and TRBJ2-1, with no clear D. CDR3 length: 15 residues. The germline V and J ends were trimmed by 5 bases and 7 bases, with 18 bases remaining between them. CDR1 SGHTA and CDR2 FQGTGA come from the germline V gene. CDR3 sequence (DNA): TGTGCCAGCAGCCCAACCACGAACAAGGGAAATGAGCAGTTCTTC. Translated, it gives CASSPTTNKGNEQFF.

As DNA, the CDR3 is TGTGCCAGCAGGCCCGGCCCCTATAATTCACCCCTCCACTTT. Amino acids: CASRPGPYNSPLHF. The chain couples TRBV6-6 to TRBJ1-6; no clear D gene. Germline values: CDR1 MNHNY, CDR2 SVGAGI (reference sequence). The CDR3 sequence is 14 residues long. V was pared by 6 bases and J by 2 bases, with 8 bases between.

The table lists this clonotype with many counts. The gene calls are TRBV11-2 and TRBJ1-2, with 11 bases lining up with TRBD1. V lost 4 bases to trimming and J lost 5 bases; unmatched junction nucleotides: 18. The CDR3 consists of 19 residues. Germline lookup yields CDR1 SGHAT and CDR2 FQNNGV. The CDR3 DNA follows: TGTGCCAGCAGCTCCACTAAAGCCGGGACAGGGGGTACCTCATATGGCTACACCTTC. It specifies CASSSTKAGTGGTSYGYTF.

The CDR3 DNA follows: TGCGCCAGCAGCTTGGCGGTCTCGAAAGAGACCCAGTACTTC. This encodes CASSLAVSKETQYF. This chain links TRBV5-1 with TRBJ2-5; D is uncertain. V was cut by 0 bases and J by 3 bases, with 9 bases left in between. CDR1 and CDR2 (germline): SGHRS, YFSETQ. This CDR3 comprises 14 residues.

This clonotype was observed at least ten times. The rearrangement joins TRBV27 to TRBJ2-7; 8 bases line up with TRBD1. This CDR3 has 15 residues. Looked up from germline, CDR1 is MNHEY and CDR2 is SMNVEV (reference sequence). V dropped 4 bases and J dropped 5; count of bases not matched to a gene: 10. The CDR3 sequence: CASSSVGQGAHEQYF. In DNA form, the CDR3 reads TGTGCCAGCAGTTCCGTCGGCCAGGGGGCTCACGAGCAGTACTTC.